The 20 T cell receptor beta chains listed next were all sequenced from one sample in a study of Ad26.COV2.S vaccination and SARS-CoV-2 variants. As to treatment: some 19 received Ad26.COV2.S at low or high dose, single or two shots; several received placebo; per-sample allocation not given. Sampling was performed 63 days after the first vaccine or placebo injection. TCRdb's table, derived via immunoSEQ multiplex PCR, lists solely in-frame clones and lacks some. The repertoire consists of hundreds of thousands of clones, with 89% occurring once and the leading ten covering about 1.5%. Sequences were derived from peripheral blood, sampled in a trial of Ad26.COV2.S vaccine versus placebo. These TCRs come from a person aged 18-60 years who received the Ad26.COV2.S COVID-19 vaccine or a placebo.

The chain employs TRBV4-1 and TRBJ1-5, with 7 bases aligning to TRBD1. CDR1 MGHRA and CDR2 YSYEKL come from the germline V gene. Trimming at V came to 1 base and at J to 3 bases, leaving 6 bases not matched to a gene. The CDR3 covers 16 residues. The CDR3 coding sequence is TGCGCCAGCAGCCAAGTGCGGACAGGAATCAATCAGCCCCAGCATTTT. This sequence encodes CASSQVRTGINQPQHF.

This sequence joins TRBV11-3 and TRBJ2-5, with 10 positions matching TRBD1. This CDR3 contains 16 residues. Germline CDR1 is SGHNT and CDR2 is YENEEA. The V gene end was trimmed by 1 base and the J gene end by 4 bases; junction bases not matched to a gene: 6. This CDR3 is CASSLGGTGEGETQYF. For the CDR3, the DNA is TGTGCCAGCAGCTTAGGAGGGACAGGGGAAGGAGAGACCCAGTACTTC.

The V call is TRBV6-6, the J call TRBJ2-4; 10 nucleotides match TRBD2. Germline trimming cut 5 bases from V and 8 bases from J; bases unmatched to any gene: 12. Germline CDR1 and CDR2: MNHNY and SVGAGI (reference sequence). The CDR3 is 16 amino acids. CDR3 protein: CASSQTLAGVVHIQYF. Here the CDR3 DNA reads TGTGCCAGCAGTCAGACCCTAGCGGGAGTGGTGCACATTCAGTACTTC.

The V call is TRBV19, the J call TRBJ1-2; D might be TRBD1 (5 bases). This CDR3 spans 13 amino acids. V lost 5 bases, J lost 4 bases, and 11 bases lay in between. CDR1 and CDR2 (germline): LNHDA, SQIVND (reference sequence). CDR3: CASSRGAPYGYTF. DNA for the CDR3: TGTGCCAGTAGTCGAGGGGCCCCCTATGGCTACACCTTC.

The chain has TRBV3-1 (or the pseudogene TRBV3-2) and TRBJ1-1, with D unresolved. Looked up from germline, CDR1 is LGHDT and CDR2 is YNNKEL (reference sequence). V lost 1 base, J lost 3 bases, and 3 bases lay in between. This CDR3 is 12 amino acids long. CDR3 protein: CASSQAYTEAFF. The CDR3 DNA is TGTGCCAGCAGCCAAGCGTACACTGAAGCTTTCTTT.

The CDR3, as DNA: TGTGCCAGCAGTCACGACGGATTCTACGAGCAGTACTTC. Translating gives CASSHDGFYEQYF. The gene calls are TRBV6-2 or TRBV6-3 and TRBJ2-7, with D unresolved. Trimming stripped 5 bases from V and 3 bases from J, with 11 bases between. The CDR3 contains 13 residues. Germline loops: CDR1 MNHEY, CDR2 SVGEGT.

The chain carries TRBV20-1 and TRBJ2-5; tentative D call: TRBD2 (5 bases). The CDR3 length is 12 residues. V lost 3 bases, J lost 7 bases, and 12 bases lay in between. Germline CDR1 and CDR2: DFQATT and SNEGSKA (reference sequence). CDR3 region: CSASLASGTQYF. The CDR3 DNA is TGCAGTGCTAGTCTAGCATCGGGGACCCAGTACTTC.

The rearrangement uses TRBV27 and TRBJ1-5; possibly TRBD1 for D (6 bases). Germline V gene sequence: CDR1 MNHEY, CDR2 SMNVEV (reference sequence). This CDR3 contains 15 residues. Trimming took off 2 bases at V and 2 bases at J, with 10 bases between the two ends. Here the CDR3 DNA reads TGTGCCAGCAGTTTAATCCAGGGGCGCAATCAGCCCCAGCATTTT. Translated: CASSLIQGRNQPQHF.

CDR3 sequence: CASSQSGTAGPYEQYF. The CDR3 coding sequence is TGCGCCAGCAGTCAATCTGGGACAGCGGGACCATACGAGCAGTACTTC. J is TRBJ2-7 and V is TRBV23-1; the D gene could be TRBD1 or TRBD2 (7 bases each). Being an ORF, TRBV23-1 has a function that is uncertain. V was cut by 0 bases and J by 4 bases, with 16 bases left in between. CDR3 size: 16 residues.

The chain employs TRBV5-4 and TRBJ1-2; D is uncertain. The CDR3 contains 13 residues. V shed 2 bases and J shed 2 bases, with 7 bases lying between them. Germline CDR1 reads SGHNT; CDR2 reads YYREEE (reference sequence). CDR3 amino acids: CASSFSENYGYTF. In nucleotides, the CDR3 is TGTGCCAGCAGCTTCAGCGAAAACTATGGCTACACCTTC. The full variable domain, its missing parts supplied by reference TRBV5-4 and TRBJ1-2, is ETGVTQSPTHLIKTRGQQVTLRCSSQSGHNTVSWYQQALGQGPQFIFQYYREEENGRGNFPPRFSGLQFPNYSSELNVNALELDDSALYLCASSFSENYGYTFGSGTRLTVV.

In its sample, this clone was seen a few times. The gene calls are TRBV21-1 and TRBJ2-3; the D call in the table, TRBD1, was not verified against the DNA. TRBV21-1 is a listed pseudogene. The CDR3 consists of 13 residues. Here the CDR3 DNA reads TGTGCCAGCATCAAGACACCCGCTGATACGCAGTATTTT. Amino acids: CASIKTPADTQYF.

The gene calls are TRBV24-1 and TRBJ1-1; maybe TRBD1 (6 bases). V lost 4 bases, J lost 5 bases, and 10 bases lay in between. Germline CDR1 is KGHDR and CDR2 is SFDVKD. This CDR3 has 13 amino acids. The CDR3 region is CATSDLDRTEAFF. Written as DNA, the CDR3 is TGTGCCACCAGTGACTTGGACAGAACTGAAGCTTTCTTT.

This chain joins TRBV7-2 and TRBJ2-3; maybe TRBD1 (5 bases). V gave up 0 bases and J gave up 9 bases, with 13 bases separating them. Germline V gene lookup returns CDR1 SGHTA and CDR2 FQGNSA. CDR3 length: 14 amino acids. The CDR3 spells CASSLAPPGSTQYF. The CDR3 DNA reads as TGTGCCAGCAGCTTAGCCCCCCCAGGGTCCACGCAGTATTTT.

V is TRBV7-8 and J is TRBJ2-2; 9 bases map to TRBD2. Germline V gives CDR1 SGHVS, CDR2 FQNEAQ. With 7 bases clipped from V and 5 bases from J, the junction kept 5 bases outside the gene matches. The CDR3 spans 14 residues. CDR3 region: CASNLAGKTGELFF. The CDR3 DNA reads as TGTGCCAGCAATCTAGCGGGAAAAACCGGGGAGCTGTTTTTT.

The V call is TRBV10-1, the J call TRBJ1-2; D remains unclear. Germline values: CDR1 WNHNN, CDR2 SYGVQD (reference sequence). Trimming pared 3 bases from V and 8 bases from J, leaving 10 bases between. CDR3 length equals 12 residues. This CDR3 is CASSDQWSGYTF. The DNA of the CDR3 is TGCGCCAGCAGTGACCAGTGGTCGGGCTACACCTTC.

This clone is a singleton in its sample. This rearrangement joins TRBV11-2 to TRBJ2-7, with 10 nucleotides matching TRBD2. This CDR3 comprises 14 residues. Germline V gene lookup returns CDR1 SGHAT and CDR2 FQNNGV. Trimming removed 6 bases from V and 9 bases from J; junction bases left unmatched: 11. CDR3 amino acids: CASRPPPEREGQYF. As DNA, the CDR3 is TGTGCCAGCAGGCCCCCGCCGGAGCGGGAGGGGCAGTACTTC.

The CDR3 DNA sequence: TGCAGTGCTAGTATCGGGACAGGGAATTCACCCCTCCACTTT. Translating it yields CSASIGTGNSPLHF. The J gene is TRBJ1-6, the V gene TRBV20-1, with 9 bases identical to TRBD1. Germline assignment: CDR1 DFQATT and CDR2 SNEGSKA (reference sequence). This CDR3 is 14 amino acids long. V gave up 3 bases and J gave up 7 bases; unmatched junction bases: 4.

On this clone itself: The sample has other DNA sequences that encode this CDR3 too. This chain connects TRBV11-3 to TRBJ2-3, with 10 bases aligning to TRBD1. Germline CDR1 and CDR2: SGHNT and YENEEA. V dropped 1 base and J dropped 3; count of bases not matched to a gene: 1. The CDR3 loop spans 15 amino acids. CDR3 nucleotides: TGTGCCAGCAGCTTAGGGACAGGGGGTACAGATACGCAGTATTTT. Translated: CASSLGTGGTDTQYF.

V and J are TRBV10-3 and TRBJ2-2; D uncertain. The CDR3 is 14 amino acids. V shed 2 bases and J shed 3 bases, with 7 bases lying between them. From germline, CDR1 is ENHRY and CDR2 SYGVKD. The CDR3 sequence: CAISERADTGELFF. The CDR3 DNA sequence: TGTGCCATCAGTGAGAGGGCAGACACCGGGGAGCTGTTTTTT.

This clone came up once. This rearrangement joins TRBV27 to TRBJ2-7; 7 bases line up with TRBD1. The J segment lost 5 bases and the V segment lost 2 bases, leaving 6 bases of the junction unmatched. The CDR3 is 14 residues long. CDR1 is MNHEY and CDR2 is SMNVEV in the germline V gene (reference sequence). The CDR3 DNA follows: TGTGCCAGCAGTTTAACGCACAGGGGCCACGAGCAGTACTTC. This sequence encodes CASSLTHRGHEQYF.